In this sample, the clone carrying this TCR beta chain turned up a few times. Its antigen is currently unknown. For the second PCR, which ran for about 6 to 11 cycles, a sample-barcoded 5' primer and a J-beta primer mix were used. Every cDNA molecule carried a tag from a template-switch adaptor bearing 12 random nucleotides. One entry per CDR3 protein results from TCRdb running MiXCR on the 5' RACE reads. This table holds hundreds of thousands of distinct CDR3 sequences, around 21% found once. This entry comes from a study of blood T cells in healthy people across ages. Study observations and caveats: As naive T cell percentage varied, TCR beta diversity correlated strongly with it.

The CDR3 loop spans 14 amino acids. Germline CDR1 reads MNHEY; CDR2 reads SMNVEV (reference sequence). Trimming cost V 1 base and J 0 bases, with 4 bases left between them. The receptor comes from a man aged 70 or older in good health. This chain uses TRBV27 with TRBJ1-5; D is ambiguous. Specimen: blood. The CDR3 coding sequence is TGTGCCAGCAGTTTATACCGTAGCAATCAGCCCCAGCATTTT. Translation: CASSLYRSNQPQHF.